Shown below are 19 T cell receptor beta chains from a single sample sequenced in a study of patients and donors after allogeneic stem cell transplantation. TCRdb fed the RT-PCR reads into MiXCR, producing one record per CDR3 protein. The table lists about a million distinct CDR3 sequences, approximately 18% of them singletons. Material for sequencing was blood, either unsorted or a sorted T cell fraction (not recorded which). The receptors derive from a human donor who was either an allogeneic HSCT recipient or a stem cell or donor lymphocyte infusion donor (not recorded which). It is not recorded whose cells these are; they may come from a transplant donor.

The chain recombines TRBV12-3 or TRBV12-4 with TRBJ1-5, with 8 bases that match TRBD1. This CDR3 is built from 13 residues. V was pared by 6 bases and J by 9 bases, with 7 bases of the junction left unmatched. The CDR3 loop reads CASSTDRVWPQHF. The CDR3 bases are TGTGCCAGCAGCACGGACAGGGTATGGCCCCAGCATTTT.

This clonotype was seen a handful of times. The chain recombines TRBV4-1 with TRBJ1-1; perhaps TRBD1 as D (5 bases). The ends were cut back, 1 base at V and 5 bases at J, with 17 bases in the middle. Germline V gene lookup returns CDR1 MGHRA and CDR2 YSYEKL. The CDR3 sequence is 16 residues long. The CDR3 here is CASSQAGGIMRTEAFF. The CDR3 bases are TGCGCCAGCAGCCAAGCTGGGGGTATTATGCGGACTGAAGCTTTCTTT.

The J gene is TRBJ2-6, the V gene TRBV7-9; 8 bases fit TRBD1. The germline V gene has CDR1 SEHNR and CDR2 FQNEAQ (reference sequence). The trim removed 5 bases at V and 4 bases at J, leaving 10 bases unmatched. This CDR3 has 17 amino acids. The CDR3 here is CASSGDRGSDGANVLTF. The DNA of the CDR3 is TGTGCCAGCAGCGGAGACAGGGGTTCGGACGGGGCCAACGTCCTGACTTTC. Looking up the rest from reference TRBV7-9 and TRBJ2-6 gives the full variable domain: DTGVSQNPRHKITKRGQNVTFRCDPISEHNRLYWYRQTLGQGPEFLTYFQNEAQLEKSRLLSDRFSAERPKGSFSTLEIQRTEQGDSAMYLCASSGDRGSDGANVLTFGAGSRLTVL.

This clonotype came up a few times. The genes are TRBV12-3 or TRBV12-4 and TRBJ1-5, with D unclear. The CDR3 spans 14 residues. Trimming removed 3 bases from V and 7 bases from J, with 13 bases in between. The CDR3 sequence is CASSFTLNGQPQHF. The CDR3 region has the DNA TGTGCCAGCAGTTTCACTCTAAACGGACAGCCCCAGCATTTT.

Here the CDR3 DNA reads TGTGCCAGCAGTTATCCCGACAGTACCCCTCAGCCCCAGCATTTT. This codes for CASSYPDSTPQPQHF. This sequence joins TRBV6-5 and TRBJ1-5; D possibly corresponds to TRBD1 (5 bases). The V and J ends lost 3 bases and 6 bases respectively, with 15 bases between them. Germline-derived CDR1 and CDR2 are MNHEY and SVGAGI. CDR3 length equals 15 residues.

The chain links TRBV7-9 to TRBJ1-2; 9 bases agree with TRBD1. The CDR3 extends over 16 amino acids. Germline V gives CDR1 SEHNR, CDR2 FQNEAQ (reference sequence). Trimming removed 5 bases from V and 4 bases from J; junction bases left unmatched: 11. The CDR3 nucleotides read TGTGCCAGCAGCCCAACACAGGGGGCGTTCTTCTATGGCTACACCTTC. This codes for CASSPTQGAFFYGYTF.

J is TRBJ2-3 and V is TRBV10-3, with TRBD2 as a possible D gene (7 bases). Germline CDR1 is ENHRY and CDR2 is SYGVKD. V was pared by 6 bases and J by 4 bases, with 17 bases between. This CDR3 region has 15 residues. The CDR3 loop reads CAIRPPGGRADTQYF. Here the CDR3 DNA reads TGTGCCATCAGGCCCCCCGGGGGGCGGGCAGATACGCAGTATTTT.

The table lists this clonotype with a few counts. The chain carries TRBV13 and TRBJ2-7; D may be TRBD2 (5 bases). The ends were cut back, 5 bases at V and 1 base at J, with 12 bases in the middle. Germline CDR1 reads PRHDT; CDR2 reads FYEKMQ (reference sequence). The CDR3 is made up of 14 amino acids. CDR3 region: CASSRHSGSYEQYF. The CDR3 DNA reads TGTGCCAGCAGCCGACATTCGGGGTCCTACGAGCAGTACTTC.

The rearrangement uses TRBV28 and TRBJ2-5; 7 bases align to TRBD1. CDR1 MDHEN and CDR2 SYDVKM come from the germline V gene. Trimming took 6 bases from V and 5 from J; bases not matched to a gene: 9. The CDR3 is made up of 14 amino acids. As DNA, the CDR3 is TGTGCCAGCAGCTCCGACAGGGCTCCTGAGACCCAGTACTTC. Translating it yields CASSSDRAPETQYF.

The rearrangement links TRBV9 to TRBJ2-3; D ambiguous. CDR1 and CDR2 (germline): SGDLS, YYNGEE. V dropped 1 base and J dropped 8 bases, with 11 bases sitting between them. This CDR3 is 13 amino acids long. The CDR3 here is CASSVIGGVTQYF. CDR3 DNA sequence: TGTGCCAGCAGCGTAATAGGTGGGGTTACGCAGTATTTT.

This clonotype was recorded a few times. The chain is built from TRBV21-1 and TRBJ2-5; TRBD1, the table's D call, lacks a check against the DNA. TRBV21-1 is a known pseudogene. The CDR3 consists of 15 residues. This CDR3 is CASSKKRQGKKTQYF. The CDR3 DNA follows: TGTGCCAGCAGCAAAAAAAGGCAGGGGAAAAAGACCCAGTACTTC.

The chain carries TRBV6-1 and TRBJ1-1; D remains ambiguous. The V gene's germline CDR1 is MNHNS and CDR2 SASEGT. Trimming stripped 6 bases from V and 0 bases from J, with 14 bases between. This CDR3 spans 15 amino acids. The CDR3 reads CASRGYNDMNTEAFF. The CDR3 bases are TGTGCCAGCAGGGGCTACAATGACATGAACACTGAAGCTTTCTTT.

V gene TRBV12-3 or TRBV12-4 combines with J gene TRBJ2-5; 10 positions match TRBD2. The trim removed 6 bases at V and 4 bases at J, leaving 8 bases unmatched. The CDR3 runs to 15 residues. CDR3 amino acids: CASRGRAGGRETQYF. CDR3 DNA sequence: TGTGCCAGCAGAGGTCGAGCGGGGGGGCGAGAGACCCAGTACTTC.

This sequence joins TRBV27 and TRBJ1-2; 9 bases are a match to TRBD1. The CDR3 has 16 residues. Germline V gene sequence: CDR1 MNHEY, CDR2 SMNVEV (reference sequence). With 6 bases clipped from V and 0 bases from J, the junction kept 8 bases outside the gene matches. CDR3 sequence (DNA): TGTGCCAGCAGACCGGGACAGGGACCCTCTAACTATGGCTACACCTTC. Encoded protein: CASRPGQGPSNYGYTF.

This clonotype was recorded many times. V is TRBV5-1 and J is TRBJ2-2, with 8 bases aligning to TRBD2. The CDR3 is 16 amino acids. V was clipped by 2 bases and J by 4 bases; unmatched bases: 7. CDR1 is SGHRS and CDR2 is YFSETQ in the germline V gene. The CDR3 nucleotides read TGCGCCAGCAGCTTAACCGGGACTAGTAGCACCGGGGAGCTGTTTTTT. It is translated as CASSLTGTSSTGELFF.

The V call is TRBV12-3 or TRBV12-4, the J call TRBJ2-3, with D possibly TRBD1 on 5 matching bases. CDR3 size: 15 residues. V was shortened by 4 bases and J by 0 bases, with 11 bases between the two germline ends. The CDR3 spells CASSSLGRSTDTQYF. CDR3 nucleotides: TGTGCCAGCAGTTCTCTGGGGCGAAGCACAGATACGCAGTATTTT.

In this sample, this clonotype turned up a few times. The chain couples TRBV10-3 to TRBJ1-1, with D hard to call. The CDR3 consists of 12 residues. The V gene's germline CDR1 is ENHRY and CDR2 SYGVKD. With 7 bases removed from V and 0 bases from J, the gap between germline ends came to 6 bases. The CDR3 reads CAIIWVNTEAFF. CDR3 nucleotides: TGTGCCATCATTTGGGTGAACACTGAAGCTTTCTTT.

V gene TRBV7-3 combines with J gene TRBJ1-2; 9 bases match TRBD1. This CDR3 has 15 amino acids. Germline V lookup: CDR1 SGHTA, CDR2 FQGTGA. The ends lost 2 bases at V and 8 bases at J; junction bases unmatched: 9. The CDR3 region is CASSLQPQGAGGYTF. The CDR3, as DNA: TGTGCCAGCAGCTTACAACCACAGGGGGCAGGAGGCTACACCTTC.

This clonotype was seen many times. The rearrangement uses TRBV7-2 and TRBJ1-4; 9 bases agree with TRBD1. CDR1 and CDR2 (germline): SGHTA, FQGNSA. This CDR3 has 14 amino acids. After removal of 5 bases from V and 6 bases from J, the junction contained 4 bases not matched to a gene. CDR3 loop: CASSLDRGYEKLFF. CDR3 DNA sequence: TGTGCCAGCAGCCTGGACAGGGGTTATGAAAAACTGTTTTTT.